This T cell receptor beta chain was sequenced during a study of TIL therapy for anti-PD-1-resistant metastatic lung cancer. Study as a whole: Progressing patients received lymphodepletion, expanded TIL infusion and IL-2. Most patients had lung adenocarcinoma. General study results and limits: After infusion, TIL clonotypes partly replaced peripheral T cells and declined over months.

The germline CDR1 and CDR2 sequences are MNHNS and SASEGT. With 2 bases removed from V and 5 bases from J, the gap between germline ends came to 9 bases. The length of the CDR3 is 14 residues. The libraries were made with immunoSEQ v3. Libraries were sequenced to around 2 million read pairs (survey) or roughly 4.5-6 million (deep). This table comes from immunoSEQ multiplex PCR, and its TCRdb copy is limited to in-frame clones, with some not included. The sample has about 60,000 clones; under 75% are singletons. Time point of the sample: pre-treatment sample, taken before nivolumab and TIL therapy. A word on this clone: The antigen is unknown.

This chain connects TRBV6-1 to TRBJ2-2, with D perhaps given as TRBD1 or TRBD2 (6 bases each). Sequencing was performed on blood, taken at baseline. The source is a person between 25 and 80 years old with non-small cell lung cancer. DNA of the CDR3: TGTGCCAGCAGTGAATTAGGGGGGACCGGGGAGCTGTTTTTT. Translated, it gives CASSELGGTGELFF.